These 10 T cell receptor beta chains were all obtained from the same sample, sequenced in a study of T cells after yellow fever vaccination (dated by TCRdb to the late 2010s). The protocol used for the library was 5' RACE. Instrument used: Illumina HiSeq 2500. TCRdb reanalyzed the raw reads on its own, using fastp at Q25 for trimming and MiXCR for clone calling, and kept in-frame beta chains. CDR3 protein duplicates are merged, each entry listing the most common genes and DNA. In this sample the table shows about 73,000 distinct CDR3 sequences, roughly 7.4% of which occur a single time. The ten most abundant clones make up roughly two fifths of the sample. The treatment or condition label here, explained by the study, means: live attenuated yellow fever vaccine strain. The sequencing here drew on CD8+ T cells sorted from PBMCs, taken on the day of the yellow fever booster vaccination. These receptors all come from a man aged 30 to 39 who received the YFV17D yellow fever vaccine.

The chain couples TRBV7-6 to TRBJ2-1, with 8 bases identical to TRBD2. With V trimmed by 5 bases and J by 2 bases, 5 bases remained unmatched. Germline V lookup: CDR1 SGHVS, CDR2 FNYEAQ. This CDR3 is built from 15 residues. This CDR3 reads CASSQSGSPYNEQFF. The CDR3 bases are TGTGCCAGCAGCCAAAGCGGGAGCCCCTACAATGAGCAGTTCTTC.

CDR3 sequence reads: CSARVGDFSYEQYF. The CDR3 DNA reads as TGCAGTGCTAGAGTCGGGGACTTCTCCTACGAGCAGTACTTC. The V call is TRBV20-1, the J call TRBJ2-7, with a possible D match to TRBD2 (6 bases). The CDR3 is made up of 14 amino acids. Trimming removed 1 base from V and 0 bases from J, with 10 bases in between. Germline V gene data show CDR1 as DFQATT and CDR2 as SNEGSKA (reference sequence).

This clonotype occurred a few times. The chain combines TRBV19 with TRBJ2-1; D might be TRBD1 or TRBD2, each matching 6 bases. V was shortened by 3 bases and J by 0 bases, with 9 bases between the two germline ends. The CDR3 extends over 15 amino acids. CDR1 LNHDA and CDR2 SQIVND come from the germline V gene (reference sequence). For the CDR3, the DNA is TGTGCCAGTAGTATCGGGGGCCTCTCCTACAATGAGCAGTTCTTC. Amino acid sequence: CASSIGGLSYNEQFF.

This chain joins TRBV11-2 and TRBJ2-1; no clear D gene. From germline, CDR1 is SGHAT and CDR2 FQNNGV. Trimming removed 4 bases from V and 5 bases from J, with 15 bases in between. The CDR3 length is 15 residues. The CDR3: CASSSEPRANNEQFF. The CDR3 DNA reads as TGTGCCAGCAGCTCCGAACCCCGGGCCAACAATGAGCAGTTCTTC. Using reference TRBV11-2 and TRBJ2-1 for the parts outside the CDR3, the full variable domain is EAGVAQSPRYKIIEKRQSVAFWCNPISGHATLYWYQQILGQGPKLLIQFQNNGVVDDSQLPKDRFSAERLKGVDSTLKIQPAKLEDSAVYLCASSSEPRANNEQFFGPGTRLTVL.

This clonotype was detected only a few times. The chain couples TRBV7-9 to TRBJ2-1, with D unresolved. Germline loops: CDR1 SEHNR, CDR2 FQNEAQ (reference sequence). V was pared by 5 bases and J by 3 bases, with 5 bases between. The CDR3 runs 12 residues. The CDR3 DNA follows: TGTGCCAGCAGCCCTTACTACAATGAGCAGTTCTTC. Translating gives CASSPYYNEQFF.

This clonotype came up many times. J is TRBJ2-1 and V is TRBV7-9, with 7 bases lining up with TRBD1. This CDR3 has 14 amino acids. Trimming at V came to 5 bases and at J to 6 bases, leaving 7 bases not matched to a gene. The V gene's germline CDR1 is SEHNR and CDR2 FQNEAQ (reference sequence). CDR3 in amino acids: CASSPETGSNEQFF. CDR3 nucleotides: TGTGCCAGCAGCCCAGAGACAGGGAGCAATGAGCAGTTCTTC.

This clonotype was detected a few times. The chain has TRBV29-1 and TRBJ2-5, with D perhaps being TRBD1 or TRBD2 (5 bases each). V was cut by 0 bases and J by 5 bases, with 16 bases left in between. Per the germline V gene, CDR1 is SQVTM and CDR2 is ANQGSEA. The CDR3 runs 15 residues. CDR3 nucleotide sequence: TGCAGCGTTGAAGACCGACACTCCTGGGACGAGACCCAGTACTTC. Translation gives CSVEDRHSWDETQYF.

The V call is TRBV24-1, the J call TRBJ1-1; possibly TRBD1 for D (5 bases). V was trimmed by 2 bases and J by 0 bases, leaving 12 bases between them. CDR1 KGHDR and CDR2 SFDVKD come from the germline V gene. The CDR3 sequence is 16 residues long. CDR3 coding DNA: TGTGCCACCAGTGATTCCTCAAGGGGCTTGAACACTGAAGCTTTCTTT. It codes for CATSDSSRGLNTEAFF.

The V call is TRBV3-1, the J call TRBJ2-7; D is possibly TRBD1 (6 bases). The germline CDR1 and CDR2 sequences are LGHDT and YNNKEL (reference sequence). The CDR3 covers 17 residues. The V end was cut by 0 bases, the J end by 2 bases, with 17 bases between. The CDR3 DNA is TGTGCCAGCAGCCAAGATTGGCTGGGGGCGGCCGCCTACGAGCAGTACTTC. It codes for CASSQDWLGAAAYEQYF.

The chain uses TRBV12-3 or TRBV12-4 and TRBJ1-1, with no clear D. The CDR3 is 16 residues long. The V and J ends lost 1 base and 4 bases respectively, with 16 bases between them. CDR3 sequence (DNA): TGTGCCAGCAGTTTAGGAGCGGGGTCGCGGACCACTGAAGCTTTCTTT. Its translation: CASSLGAGSRTTEAFF.